The 18 T cell receptor beta chains given below trace back to one sample, sequenced in a study of T cells in women clearing cervical HPV infection. The table came from immunoSEQ multiplex PCR; TCRdb's copy has only in-frame clones and leaves some out. In all, the sample yields tens of thousands of clones. Sequencing was done on a sample of blood buffy coat. The receptors here all came from a woman between 18 and 75 years old with a cervical HPV16 infection that either progressed to CIN3+ or cleared (not recorded which).

The CDR3 protein is CATARSSGSTDTQYF. Partial CDR3 DNA: TGTGCCACCGCGAGGAGTAGCGGTAGCACAGATACG. V is TRBV6-4 and J is TRBJ2-3; the D gene is possibly TRBD2 (6 bases). The read terminates 3 residues before the CDR3 end, so the remaining end is supplied by the germline J gene. The CDR3 covers 15 residues. V was trimmed by 10 bases and J by 0 bases, leaving 17 bases between them. Germline loops: CDR1 MRHNA, CDR2 SNTAGT.

Worth noting for this clone: The CDR3 end lies 3 residues beyond the end of the read and is filled in from the germline J gene. This chain uses TRBV2 with TRBJ1-3, with D maybe TRBD1 (5 bases). The V end was cut by 7 bases, the J end by 3 bases, with 13 bases between. This CDR3 comprises 14 residues. CDR1 is SNHLY, CDR2 FYNNEI, per germline. The CDR3 reads CASKSVGLGNTIYF. The sequenced part of the CDR3 DNA is TGTGCCAGCAAATCTGTGGGGCTTGGAAACACC. The full variable domain, its missing parts supplied by reference TRBV2 and TRBJ1-3, is EPEVTQTPSHQVTQMGQEVILRCVPISNHLYFYWYRQILGQKVEFLVSFYNNEISEKSEIFDDQFSVERPDGSNFTLKIRSTKLEDSAMYFCASKSVGLGNTIYFGEGSWLTVV.

Notes on this clone: The read finishes 3 residues shy of the CDR3 end, and the germline J gene is used to complete it. The chain employs TRBV5-1 and TRBJ1-1, with 12 bases identical to TRBD1. The CDR3 totals 13 residues. Germline CDR1 and CDR2: SGHRS and YFSETQ. CDR3 amino acids: CASSRDRGPEAFF. CDR3 DNA, as far as it was read: TGCGCCAGCAGCAGGGACAGGGGGCCCGAA.

Measured by frequency, this clone is medium-sized. The read gets to within 3 residues of the CDR3 end, and the germline J gene fills in the rest. The rearrangement links TRBV5-1 to TRBJ2-2, with unresolved D. Trimming removed 2 bases from V and 0 bases from J, with 17 bases in between. The germline CDR1 and CDR2 sequences are SGHRS and YFSETQ. The CDR3 extends over 18 amino acids. The CDR3: CASSFLLSLTTNTGELFF. The CDR3 DNA, read in part, is TGCGCCAGCAGCTTCCTTTTGAGCCTAACTACGAACACCGGGGAG. The full variable domain, rest sourced from reference TRBV5-1 and TRBJ2-2, is KAGVTQTPRYLIKTRGQQVTLSCSPISGHRSVSWYQQTPGQGLQFLFEYFSETQRNKGNFPGRFSGRQFSNSRSEMNVSTLELGDSALYLCASSFLLSLTTNTGELFFGEGSRLTVL.

To note about this clone: With the read ending 3 residues before the CDR3 end, the germline J gene is used to fill in that end. This sequence joins TRBV5-4 and TRBJ2-7; 7 nucleotides align to TRBD2. Germline CDR1 and CDR2: SGHNT and YYREEE (reference sequence). This CDR3 has 16 residues. V gave up 0 bases and J gave up 2 bases; unmatched junction bases: 8. The CDR3 sequence is CASSLVSGGGAYEQYF. The sequenced part of the CDR3 DNA is TGTGCCAGCAGCTTGGTGAGTGGCGGGGGAGCCTACGAG.

In the case of this clone: The read finishes 3 residues shy of the CDR3 end, and the germline J gene is used to complete it. The chain recombines TRBV19 with TRBJ2-1, with 11 bases lining up with TRBD2. Germline trimming cut 5 bases from V and 9 bases from J; bases unmatched to any gene: 6. Germline assignment: CDR1 LNHDA and CDR2 SQIVND (reference sequence). The CDR3 length is 14 residues. The CDR3: CASSLAGGRGEQFF. The DNA read from the CDR3 is TGTGCCAGTAGTTTAGCGGGGGGGCGCGGTGAG.

A remark on this clone: The read ends 3 residues shy of where the CDR3 ends; the end is completed using the germline J gene. This chain connects TRBV18 to TRBJ2-6; D gene ambiguous. The V end lost 3 bases, the J end lost 0 bases, and 6 bases lay between the germline ends. The CDR3 is 15 amino acids. The V gene's germline CDR1 is KGHSH and CDR2 LQKENI. CDR3 amino acids: CASSPSISGANVLTF. Partial CDR3 DNA: TGTGCCAGCTCACCTTCTATCTCTGGGGCCAACGTC.

To note about this clone: The observed sequence ends 3 residues before the CDR3 terminus, with the missing tail filled in from the germline J gene. V and J are TRBV19 and TRBJ2-5; 16 bases line up with TRBD2. With V trimmed by 8 bases and J by 5 bases, 2 bases remained unmatched. The CDR3 has 14 amino acids. CDR1 and CDR2 (germline): LNHDA, SQIVND (reference sequence). CDR3: CASGTSGGAETQYF. The covered CDR3 bases are TGTGCCAGTGGGACTAGCGGGGGGGCGGAGACC.

The DNA read from the CDR3 is TGCAGTGCTGGCAGGGAGCTATACAATGAG. Protein: CSAGRELYNE. The entire CDR3 is CSAGRELYNEQFF. The chain links TRBV20-1 to TRBJ2-1; D is perhaps TRBD1 or TRBD2 (5 bases each). The read stops 3 residues short of the end of the CDR3; the missing end is completed from the germline J gene. This CDR3 contains 13 residues. The V end lost 5 bases, the J end lost 4 bases, and 12 bases lay between the germline ends. The germline V gene encodes CDR1 DFQATT and CDR2 SNEGSKA (reference sequence).

For this clone: Coverage ceases 3 residues before the CDR3 finishes, and the germline J gene fills in the end. The V and J genes are TRBV7-9 and TRBJ2-7, with 10 nucleotides matching TRBD1. This CDR3 has 14 amino acids. V was pared by 2 bases and J by 5 bases, with 3 bases of the junction left unmatched. Germline CDR1 and CDR2: SEHNR and FQNEAQ (reference sequence). CDR3 DNA (partial): TGTGCCAGCAGCTTACTGGGACAGGGGCACGAG. This gives the protein CASSLLGQGHE. The entire CDR3 reads CASSLLGQGHEQYF.

Points on this clone: The CDR3 is cut off 3 residues early in the read; its end comes from the germline J gene. The chain recombines TRBV5-1 with TRBJ2-1, with a tentative D call TRBD1 (5 bases). The V gene's germline CDR1 is SGHRS and CDR2 YFSETQ. The CDR3 is 16 residues long. Trimming took off 1 base at V and 0 bases at J, with 11 bases between the two ends. The CDR3 is CASSLRGTSSYNEQFF. Partial CDR3 DNA: TGCGCCAGCAGCTTGAGGGGCACGAGCTCCTACAATGAG.

Turning to this clone: Read coverage stops 3 residues before the CDR3 terminus; the germline J gene supplies the remainder. The chain recombines TRBV20-1 with TRBJ1-1; TRBD1 might be the D (5 bases). The CDR3 sequence is 13 residues long. V lost 4 bases and J lost 2, with 11 bases in between. In germline, CDR1 is DFQATT, CDR2 SNEGSKA (reference sequence). CDR3 DNA (partial): TGCAGTGCTATCAGCGGGGCAAACACTGAA. As protein: CSAISGANTE. The entire CDR3 sequence reads CSAISGANTEAFF.

Remarks on this clone: With the read ending 3 residues before the CDR3 end, the germline J gene is used to fill in that end. The chain recombines TRBV19 with TRBJ2-5; TRBD2 matches at 10 bases. Germline loops: CDR1 LNHDA, CDR2 SQIVND (reference sequence). The CDR3 covers 15 residues. Germline trimming cut 2 bases from V and 3 bases from J; bases unmatched to any gene: 3. The covered CDR3 bases are TGTGCCAGTAGTATACGGCTAGCGGGGGAAGAGACC. This translates into CASSIRLAGEET. The entire CDR3 sequence reads CASSIRLAGEETQYF.

With respect to this clone: The read stops 3 residues short of the end of the CDR3; the missing end is completed from the germline J gene. This sequence joins TRBV10-3 and TRBJ2-7; 8 bases align to TRBD1. This CDR3 spans 14 amino acids. Trimming cost V 10 bases and J 3 bases; bases outside gene matches: 11. Per the germline V gene, CDR1 is ENHRY and CDR2 is SYGVKD. The DNA read from the CDR3 is TGTGCCACCCACCCCGGGACAGGTGTCTACGAG. The encoded protein is CATHPGTGVYE. The full CDR3 is CATHPGTGVYEQYF.

For this clone: Read coverage stops 3 residues before the CDR3 terminus; the germline J gene supplies the remainder. The chain has TRBV19 and TRBJ2-7, with D possibly TRBD2 on 5 matching bases. V was trimmed by 3 bases and J by 5 bases, leaving 11 bases between them. The CDR3 totals 13 residues. The germline V gene encodes CDR1 LNHDA and CDR2 SQIVND (reference sequence). CDR3 DNA, as far as it was read: TGTGCCAGTAGTATGGACGGGGTCAACGAG. It translates to CASSMDGVNE. The full CDR3 protein is CASSMDGVNEQYF. Combining the CDR3 with reference TRBV19 and TRBJ2-7 gives the whole variable domain DGGITQSPKYLFRKEGQNVTLSCEQNLNHDAMYWYRQDPGQGLRLIYYSQIVNDFQKGDIAEGYSVSREKKESFPLTVTSAQKNPTAFYLCASSMDGVNEQYFGPGTRLTVT.

Points on this clone: The CDR3 end lies 3 residues beyond the end of the read and is filled in from the germline J gene. The V gene is TRBV4-2, the J gene TRBJ2-5; D call uncertain. V was trimmed by 0 bases and J by 1 base, leaving 9 bases between them. Germline V gives CDR1 LGHNA, CDR2 YNFKEQ. The CDR3 has 15 residues. This CDR3 is CASSQDRNSQETQYF. The CDR3 DNA, read in part, is TGTGCCAGCAGCCAAGATCGCAACAGCCAAGAGACC.

A note on this clone: The observed sequence ends 3 residues before the CDR3 terminus, with the missing tail filled in from the germline J gene. The chain carries TRBV5-1 and TRBJ1-4, with TRBD1 matching 7 bases. The germline gives CDR1 SGHRS, CDR2 YFSETQ. CDR3 size: 16 residues. V lost 0 bases, J lost 4 bases, and 6 bases stayed unmatched. The CDR3 DNA, read in part, is TGCGCCAGCAGCTTGGTCCCAGGGGGGAATAATGAAAAA. Translating gives CASSLVPGGNNEK. The full CDR3 protein reads CASSLVPGGNNEKLFF. Full variable domain (outside the CDR3, taken from reference TRBV5-1 and TRBJ1-4): KAGVTQTPRYLIKTRGQQVTLSCSPISGHRSVSWYQQTPGQGLQFLFEYFSETQRNKGNFPGRFSGRQFSNSRSEMNVSTLELGDSALYLCASSLVPGGNNEKLFFGSGTQLSVL.

Notes on this clone: Read sequence stops 3 residues before the CDR3 end, and the germline J gene provides the missing end. The genes are TRBV28 and TRBJ2-2; perhaps TRBD1 as D (5 bases). The CDR3 sequence is 14 residues long. From germline, CDR1 is MDHEN and CDR2 SYDVKM. The V end lost 7 bases, the J end lost 3 bases, and 12 bases lay between the germline ends. CDR3 sequence: CASKGRADTGELFF. The DNA read from the CDR3 is TGTGCCAGCAAGGGGCGCGCGGACACCGGGGAG.